The 15 T cell receptor beta chains given below trace back to one sample, sequenced in a study of CD4 T cells in relation to SARS-CoV-2 and coronaviruses. These receptors are not linked to any known antigen. TCRdb keeps only in-frame clones here, not all; method: immunoSEQ multiplex PCR. The sample records 20,000 or so clones, 65% to 85% being singletons. The unexposed donors gave CD4+ T cells in about 2010-2019, prior to COVID-19. CD4+ T cells were isolated from the cells after 10 days of culture. The sequencing input was CD4+ T cells from PBMCs, cultured in vitro. These receptors all come from a human donor in good health.

In this sample, this clone turned up once. J is TRBJ1-1 and V is TRBV29-1; weak D call: TRBD1 (5 bases). Looked up from germline, CDR1 is SQVTM and CDR2 is ANQGSEA. Trimming stripped 8 bases from V and 3 bases from J, with 10 bases between. This CDR3 is 11 amino acids long. In DNA form, the CDR3 reads TGCAGCACAGGCACGTACACTGAAGCTTTCTTT. Protein: CSTGTYTEAFF.

This sequence joins TRBV27 and TRBJ1-1; 9 bases agree with TRBD1. V was clipped by 8 bases and J by 3 bases; unmatched bases: 7. Germline V gene data show CDR1 as MNHEY and CDR2 as SMNVEV (reference sequence). The length of the CDR3 is 14 residues. The CDR3 sequence: CASGPGDRDTEAFF. The CDR3 nucleotides are TGTGCCAGCGGCCCCGGGGACAGGGACACTGAAGCTTTCTTT.

This clone appeared once. The chain has TRBV12-5 and TRBJ2-4; TRBD1 matches at 11 bases. The germline gives CDR1 LGHNT, CDR2 FRNRAP. CDR3 size: 14 residues. Unmatched junction bases numbered 9, after V lost 9 bases and J lost 8 bases. CDR3: CASGTGGVGDIQYF. CDR3 nucleotide sequence: TGTGCTAGCGGGACAGGGGGTGTCGGGGACATTCAGTACTTC.

This clone turned up a few times. This chain connects TRBV3-1 (or the pseudogene TRBV3-2) to TRBJ2-1, with TRBD2 matching over 12 bases. CDR3 length: 16 residues. The germline CDR1 and CDR2 sequences are LGHDT and YNNKEL (reference sequence). V was clipped by 0 bases and J by 10 bases; unmatched bases: 7. The CDR3 reads CASSQDPLAGGREQFF. As DNA, the CDR3 is TGTGCCAGCAGCCAAGATCCCCTAGCGGGAGGGAGAGAGCAGTTCTTC.

The chain recombines TRBV2 with TRBJ2-7, with TRBD1 identical over 9 bases. V was clipped by 7 bases and J by 3 bases; unmatched bases: 10. Per germline, CDR1 SNHLY and CDR2 FYNNEI. The CDR3 length is 15 residues. The CDR3 region is CASMNSGTGFYEQYF. CDR3 DNA sequence: TGTGCCAGCATGAATTCCGGGACAGGGTTCTACGAGCAGTACTTC. The variable domain in full, completed from reference TRBV2 and TRBJ2-7, reads EPEVTQTPSHQVTQMGQEVILRCVPISNHLYFYWYRQILGQKVEFLVSFYNNEISEKSEIFDDQFSVERPDGSNFTLKIRSTKLEDSAMYFCASMNSGTGFYEQYFGPGTRLTVT.

This sequence joins TRBV14 and TRBJ2-1; no reliable D call. The length of the CDR3 is 13 residues. Looked up from germline, CDR1 is SGHDN and CDR2 is FVKESK. V lost 1 base, J lost 6 bases, and 7 bases lay in between. CDR3 nucleotide sequence: TGTGCCAGCAGCCAAGCCCCTAGCAATGAGCAGTTCTTC. Translation: CASSQAPSNEQFF.

The genes are TRBV7-2 and TRBJ1-1; the D gene is possibly TRBD1 (6 bases). Germline loops: CDR1 SGHTA, CDR2 FQGNSA. This CDR3 region has 13 residues. V lost 3 bases and J 5 bases, leaving 10 bases between the germline ends. The CDR3 DNA reads TGTGCCAGCAGCTTTAAGGGGGGAACTGAAGCTTTCTTT. Translating it yields CASSFKGGTEAFF.

The CDR3 coding sequence is TGTGCCAGCAGTTCTACACGGCTCTATGGCTACACCTTC. Protein sequence: CASSSTRLYGYTF. V is TRBV2 and J is TRBJ1-2; no definite D call. V was shortened by 5 bases and J by 4 bases, with 11 bases between the two germline ends. Germline V gene lookup returns CDR1 SNHLY and CDR2 FYNNEI. The CDR3 is made up of 13 amino acids.

V usage is TRBV2 and J usage is TRBJ2-5, with 9 bases identical to TRBD2. The V and J ends lost 2 bases and 5 bases, in that order; junction bases with no gene match: 6. There are 15 residues in the CDR3. CDR1 is SNHLY and CDR2 is FYNNEI in the germline V gene. The CDR3 loop is CASSESGRITETQYF. The CDR3 DNA sequence: TGTGCCAGCAGTGAAAGCGGGAGGATCACGGAGACCCAGTACTTC.

The chain has TRBV28 and TRBJ2-7, with D unresolved. CDR1 is MDHEN and CDR2 is SYDVKM in the germline V gene. V gave up 3 bases and J gave up 3 bases, with 6 bases separating them. This CDR3 has 12 residues. In nucleotides, the CDR3 is TGTGCCAGCAGTTTCTTGGACTACGAGCAGTACTTC. It translates to CASSFLDYEQYF.

The gene calls are TRBV7-2 and TRBJ1-1; D perhaps matches TRBD1 (5 bases). V shed 4 bases and J shed 4 bases, with 16 bases lying between them. The germline gives CDR1 SGHTA, CDR2 FQGNSA. The CDR3 has 15 residues. The CDR3 is CASSSESGTGTEAFF. CDR3 coding DNA: TGTGCCAGCAGCTCCGAAAGTGGGACGGGCACTGAAGCTTTCTTT. Full variable domain (missing parts from reference TRBV7-2 and TRBJ1-1): GAGVSQSPSNKVTEKGKDVELRCDPISGHTALYWYRQSLGQGLEFLIYFQGNSAPDKSGLPSDRFSAERTGGSVSTLTIQRTQQEDSAVYLCASSSESGTGTEAFFGQGTRLTVV.

The chain recombines TRBV9 with TRBJ1-1, with D possibly TRBD1 on 6 matching bases. The CDR3 sequence is 14 residues long. Trimming stripped 5 bases from V and 0 bases from J, with 11 bases between. CDR1 is SGDLS, CDR2 YYNGEE, per germline. CDR3 nucleotides: TGTGCCAGCAGTCGACAGGACTTGAACACTGAAGCTTTCTTT. Amino acids: CASSRQDLNTEAFF.

This sequence joins TRBV7-9 and TRBJ2-7; 10 nucleotides match TRBD1. The CDR3 has 15 amino acids. Germline CDR1 is SEHNR and CDR2 is FQNEAQ (reference sequence). V shed 2 bases, J shed 4 bases, and the junction held 5 bases outside the gene matches. The chain's CDR3 is CASSLHGTGAYEQYF. DNA for the CDR3: TGTGCCAGCAGCTTACATGGGACAGGGGCATACGAGCAGTACTTC.

V and J are TRBV12-5 and TRBJ2-1, with 8 bases lining up with TRBD2. With V trimmed by 0 bases and J by 8 bases, 12 bases remained unmatched. The CDR3 spans 17 residues. Germline CDR1 reads LGHNT; CDR2 reads FRNRAP. The CDR3 coding sequence is TGTGCTAGTGGTTTGGTACGAGACGGGAGGGCCCCGGATGAGCAGTTCTTC. Encoded protein: CASGLVRDGRAPDEQFF.

The chain employs TRBV24-1 and TRBJ2-3; no definite D call. The germline V and J ends were trimmed by 3 bases and 6 bases, with 12 bases remaining between them. The CDR3 spans 14 residues. CDR1 KGHDR and CDR2 SFDVKD come from the germline V gene. The DNA for the CDR3 is TGTGCCACCAGTGATCGAACGACGTCGGATACGCAGTATTTT. As protein: CATSDRTTSDTQYF.